This T cell receptor beta chain originates from a study of T cells after yellow fever vaccination. For the study at large: Fractions with few cells were prepared using SMART-Seq v4 Ultra Low Input. Study-wide results and caveats: The presence of abundant clonotypes contaminating from the bulk population was possible in FACS-sorted repertoires.

TCRdb ran MiXCR on the 5' RACE reads and lists one entry per CDR3 protein. In the table there are about 340,000 distinct CDR3 sequences, roughly an eighth of which are singletons. In germline, CDR1 is SGHTA, CDR2 FQGNSA. CDR3 size: 12 residues. Deletions cut 5 bases from V and 11 bases from J, with 15 bases between. This clonotype has a handful of counts. The antigen remains undetermined. This sequence was found in a man aged 18-30 years who received the YFV17D yellow fever vaccine. V is TRBV7-2 and J is TRBJ1-1, with D unresolved. Sample: CD4+ T cells sorted from PBMCs, taken 15 days after the yellow fever booster vaccination. The CDR3 DNA follows: TGTGCCAGCAGCCTATACGACGGGGAGGCTTTCTTT. This codes for CASSLYDGEAFF. The full variable domain, in which reference TRBV7-2 and TRBJ1-1 provide the parts outside the CDR3, is GAGVSQSPSNKVTEKGKDVELRCDPISGHTALYWYRQSLGQGLEFLIYFQGNSAPDKSGLPSDRFSAERTGGSVSTLTIQRTQQEDSAVYLCASSLYDGEAFFGQGTRLTVV.